This T cell receptor (beta chain) originates from a study of T-cell memory formation after mild COVID-19. For the study at large: Clusters were largely donor specific. Regarding the study as a whole: Some clones that responded were present in memory (sampled pre-infection), which suggests cross-reactive memory joined.

This clonotype was seen only a few times. Its antigen is unidentified. The ends were cut back, 1 base at V and 0 bases at J, with 16 bases in the middle. The germline V gene encodes CDR1 DFQATT and CDR2 SNEGSKA (reference sequence). The CDR3 length is 16 residues. 5'RACE, which relied on constant-segment primers, yielded TCR alpha and TCR beta cDNA libraries carrying sample barcodes and UMIs. One entry per CDR3 protein, called by TCRdb with MiXCR from the 5' RACE reads. The sample lists approximately 40,000 distinct CDR3 sequences; roughly 11% were seen once. The gene calls are TRBV20-1 and TRBJ2-7; D remains ambiguous. Material for sequencing was PBMCs or a T cell subset sorted from them (not recorded which). The TCR was taken from a man aged 18 to 35 who had mild COVID-19 (a few samples of this study predate the infection). Cell type and time point are not known. The CDR3 protein is CSARGIGHQSSYEQYF. CDR3 sequence (DNA): TGCAGTGCTAGAGGGATAGGGCATCAAAGCTCCTACGAGCAGTACTTC.